This T cell receptor (beta chain) was sequenced during a study of tumor and adjacent non-tumor tissue in lung cancer. Across the whole study: There were 12 adenocarcinoma, a couple of squamous cell carcinoma and 1 small cell lung cancer cases. Aged about 31 to 80 years, patients included 9 to 11 men and 4 to 6 women with stage I to III disease.

In the case of this clonotype: At one boundary the junction diverges from the germline segment, which might be a read error.

TCRbeta libraries were built with three rounds of nested PCR, modified from ARM-PCR. TCRdb used MiXCR to reprocess the multiplex PCR reads, holding one entry per CDR3 protein. The data show 70,000 to 90,000 distinct CDR3 sequences, with more than 60% seen just once and roughly 12% held by the top ten. RNA was extracted from bulk tissue without any cell sorting. Donors were chemotherapy-naive, newly diagnosed lung cancer surgical patients in China, August–late 2014. Germline V gives CDR1 SGHDT, CDR2 YYEEEE. The CDR3 sequence is 13 residues long. The clonotype comes from a woman between 50 and 59 years old with non-small cell lung cancer. Sequenced input: lung tumor tissue. V gene TRBV5-6 combines with J gene TRBJ2-1; 7 positions agree with TRBD1. The CDR3 is CASSTTGHNGQFF. The CDR3 DNA sequence: TGTGCCAGCAGCACGACAGGGCACAATGGGCAGTTCTTC.